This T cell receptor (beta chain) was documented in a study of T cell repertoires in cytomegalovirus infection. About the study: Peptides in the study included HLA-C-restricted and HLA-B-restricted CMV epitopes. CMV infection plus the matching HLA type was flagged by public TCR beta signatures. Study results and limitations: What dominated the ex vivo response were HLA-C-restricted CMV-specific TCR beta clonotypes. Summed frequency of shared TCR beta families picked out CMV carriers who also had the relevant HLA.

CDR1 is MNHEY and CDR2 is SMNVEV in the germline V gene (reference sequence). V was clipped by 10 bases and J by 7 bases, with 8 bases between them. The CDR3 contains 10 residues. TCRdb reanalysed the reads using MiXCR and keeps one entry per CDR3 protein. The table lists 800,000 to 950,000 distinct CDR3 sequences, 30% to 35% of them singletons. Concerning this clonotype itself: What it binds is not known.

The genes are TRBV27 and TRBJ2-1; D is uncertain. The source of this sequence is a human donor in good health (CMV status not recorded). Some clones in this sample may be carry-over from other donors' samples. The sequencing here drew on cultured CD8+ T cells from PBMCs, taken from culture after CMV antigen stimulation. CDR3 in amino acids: CATFRNEQFF. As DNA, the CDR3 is TGTGCCACCTTCCGGAATGAGCAGTTCTTC.